One sample yielded the 21 T cell receptor beta chains listed below, sequenced in a study of cytomegalovirus exposure and HLA in healthy donors. The study ran its PCR with 60 Vbeta and 13 Jbeta primers. Assay: immunoSEQ multiplex PCR; the TCRdb copy retains only in-frame clones and omits some. Seen here are about 150,000 clones, around 10% observed once, and the top ten hold roughly 1.9%. The sequencing sample was made of PBMCs. The receptors originated from a male donor in good health and CMV-seronegative.

In this sample, this clone turned up a few times. The gene calls are TRBV28 and TRBJ1-5; D not resolved. V gave up 1 base and J gave up 5 bases, with 9 bases separating them. Germline V gene lookup returns CDR1 MDHEN and CDR2 SYDVKM. This CDR3 region has 14 residues. DNA of the CDR3: TGTGCCAGCAGTTTATACCTAACGGATCAGCCCCAGCATTTT. Its protein is CASSLYLTDQPQHF. The full variable domain, rest sourced from reference TRBV28 and TRBJ1-5, is DVKVTQSSRYLVKRTGEKVFLECVQDMDHENMFWYRQDPGLGLRLIYFSYDVKMKEKGDIPEGYSVSREKKERFSLILESASTNQTSMYLCASSLYLTDQPQHFGDGTRLSIL.

This clone has only a few counts. The V call is TRBV2, the J call TRBJ2-3; 12 bases map to TRBD2. Germline V CDR1 and CDR2: SNHLY, FYNNEI. The CDR3 runs 17 residues. The ends lost 4 bases at V and 4 bases at J; junction bases unmatched: 9. CDR3 DNA sequence: TGTGCCAGCAGTGGGGCTAGCGGGGGGGCGGACGCAGATACGCAGTATTTT. Translating gives CASSGASGGADADTQYF.

The chain links TRBV6-7 to TRBJ1-1; 10 positions match TRBD1. TRBV6-7 counts as an open reading frame of uncertain function. The CDR3 has 15 residues. V shed 6 bases and J 1 base; nucleotides not matched to a gene: 5. The CDR3 DNA reads TGTGCCAGCAGCTGCAGGGACAGGGGGAACACTGAAGCTTTCTTT. Amino acid sequence: CASSCRDRGNTEAFF.

This clone turned up a few times. This sequence joins TRBV5-4 and TRBJ2-5; D uncertain. The CDR3 spans 12 residues. Per the germline V gene, CDR1 is SGHNT and CDR2 is YYREEE (reference sequence). V dropped 0 bases and J dropped 4 bases, with 4 bases sitting between them. CDR3 DNA sequence: TGTGCCAGCAGCTTGGCAGGAGAGACCCAGTACTTC. Translation: CASSLAGETQYF. Variable domain in full (rest from reference TRBV5-4 and TRBJ2-5): ETGVTQSPTHLIKTRGQQVTLRCSSQSGHNTVSWYQQALGQGPQFIFQYYREEENGRGNFPPRFSGLQFPNYSSELNVNALELDDSALYLCASSLAGETQYFGPGTRLLVL.

The rearrangement joins TRBV7-2 to TRBJ1-4, with D perhaps TRBD1 (6 bases). The CDR3 is 16 amino acids. Germline CDR1 is SGHTA and CDR2 is FQGNSA. Trimming removed 4 bases at V and 4 bases at J, with 16 bases between. The DNA for the CDR3 is TGTGCCAGCAGCTCCCGAGGGACACCCCTTAATGAAAAACTGTTTTTT. It yields the protein CASSSRGTPLNEKLFF.

This chain uses TRBV19 with TRBJ1-5; D uncertain. The CDR3 totals 13 residues. The V and J ends lost 3 bases and 7 bases respectively, with 10 bases between them. Germline V gene lookup returns CDR1 LNHDA and CDR2 SQIVND (reference sequence). In DNA form, the CDR3 reads TGTGCCAGTAGTATGAGTTACCGCCAGCCCCAGCATTTT. Residues: CASSMSYRQPQHF.

This chain connects TRBV5-4 to TRBJ1-2; no clear D. Germline loops: CDR1 SGHNT, CDR2 YYREEE (reference sequence). The CDR3 consists of 15 residues. The V and J ends lost 0 bases and 7 bases respectively, with 16 bases between them. CDR3 protein: CASSLGAASKVGYTF. The CDR3 DNA reads TGTGCCAGCAGCTTGGGGGCAGCCTCGAAGGTTGGCTACACCTTC.

This clone has a handful of counts. V is TRBV5-6 and J is TRBJ1-1; weak D call: TRBD1 (5 bases). The V gene lost 4 bases and the J gene lost 5 bases, with 21 bases spanning the gap. Germline CDR1 SGHDT, CDR2 YYEEEE. The CDR3 consists of 16 residues. CDR3 in amino acids: CASSPNAGTGGTEAFF. The CDR3 DNA sequence: TGTGCCAGCAGCCCCAATGCCGGGACTGGGGGAACTGAAGCTTTCTTT.

This clone was seen a few times. This chain joins TRBV28 and TRBJ2-7, with 8 bases that match TRBD1. CDR1 and CDR2 (germline): MDHEN, SYDVKM. The CDR3 is 14 residues long. Unmatched junction bases numbered 7, after V lost 6 bases and J lost 3 bases. Here the CDR3 DNA reads TGTGCCAGCAGAGATACAGGGGGTAGCTACGAGCAGTACTTC. Translated, it gives CASRDTGGSYEQYF.

This clone appeared a few times. This chain uses TRBV7-2 with TRBJ1-2, with TRBD1 matching over 9 bases. There are 13 residues in the CDR3. The J segment lost 8 bases and the V segment lost 5 bases, leaving 6 bases of the junction unmatched. The germline V gene encodes CDR1 SGHTA and CDR2 FQGNSA. In nucleotides, the CDR3 is TGTGCCAGCAGCATTGGGACAGGGAACGGCTACACCTTC. Its translation is CASSIGTGNGYTF.

This chain joins TRBV7-9 and TRBJ1-1; 8 nucleotides align to TRBD1. The CDR3 spans 16 residues. The germline gives CDR1 SEHNR, CDR2 FQNEAQ (reference sequence). With 5 bases clipped from V and 4 bases from J, the junction kept 12 bases outside the gene matches. CDR3 coding DNA: TGTGCCAGCAGCCACGACAGGGGAGGAGGGGCCACTGAAGCTTTCTTT. Encoded protein: CASSHDRGGGATEAFF.

The chain has TRBV4-1 and TRBJ2-7; D might be TRBD2 (6 bases). Germline V CDR1 and CDR2: MGHRA, YSYEKL. V dropped 1 base and J dropped 1 base, with 11 bases sitting between them. This CDR3 has 15 amino acids. DNA for the CDR3: TGCGCCAGCAGCCAAGTTCAAGGACTATCCTACGAGCAGTACTTC. The encoded protein is CASSQVQGLSYEQYF.

In its sample, this clone was seen a few times. This chain joins TRBV30 and TRBJ2-1; a possible D gene is TRBD2 (5 bases). CDR3 size: 16 residues. CDR1 and CDR2 from the germline V gene are GTSNPN and SVGIG (reference sequence). Deletions cut 1 base from V and 1 base from J, with 14 bases between. The DNA of the CDR3 is TGTGCCTGGAGTGGCAGTCCAGCGGTGTCCTACAATGAGCAGTTCTTC. This sequence encodes CAWSGSPAVSYNEQFF.

This clone was seen more than once but under ten times. The rearrangement links TRBV9 to TRBJ1-6; D might be TRBD1 (6 bases). Trimming removed 0 bases from V and 10 bases from J, with 14 bases in between. The CDR3 totals 15 residues. CDR1 is SGDLS and CDR2 is YYNGEE in the germline V gene. CDR3 loop: CASSVGGGGGSPLHF. The CDR3 DNA reads as TGTGCCAGCAGCGTAGGGGGAGGGGGAGGGTCACCCCTCCACTTT. Filled out from reference TRBV9 and TRBJ1-6, the complete variable domain reads DSGVTQTPKHLITATGQRVTLRCSPRSGDLSVYWYQQSLDQGLQFLIQYYNGEERAKGNILERFSAQQFPDLHSELNLSSLELGDSALYFCASSVGGGGGSPLHFGNGTRLTVT.

The chain recombines TRBV7-9 with TRBJ2-2, with D possibly matching TRBD1 (5 bases). CDR3 length: 15 residues. The ends were cut back, 5 bases at V and 3 bases at J, with 13 bases in the middle. Germline-derived CDR1 and CDR2 are SEHNR and FQNEAQ (reference sequence). Written as DNA, the CDR3 is TGTGCCAGCAGCCTGACAGAGGTCGACACCGGGGAGCTGTTTTTT. Translated, it gives CASSLTEVDTGELFF.

This clone has only a few counts. This rearrangement joins TRBV7-8 to TRBJ2-2; 10 nucleotides match TRBD2. The CDR3 is 14 amino acids. Germline-derived CDR1 and CDR2 are SGHVS and FQNEAQ. J was trimmed by 6 bases and V by 5 bases; bases with no gene match: 3. The CDR3 region is CASSQTSGPGELFF. CDR3 DNA: TGTGCCAGCAGCCAGACTAGCGGGCCCGGGGAGCTGTTTTTT.

This clone was counted between two and nine times. This chain joins TRBV2 and TRBJ1-6; D is unclear. V gave up 6 bases and J gave up 0 bases, with 12 bases separating them. The CDR3 consists of 16 residues. Germline V lookup: CDR1 SNHLY, CDR2 FYNNEI. The CDR3 loop is CASSTQSSSYNSPLHF. As DNA, the CDR3 is TGTGCCAGCAGCACACAGTCGAGCTCCTATAATTCACCCCTCCACTTT.

A few counts support this clone. The chain is built from TRBV5-6 and TRBJ2-3, with D tentatively TRBD2 (5 bases). The V and J ends lost 3 bases and 10 bases respectively, with 18 bases between them. The CDR3 is made up of 14 amino acids. CDR1 SGHDT and CDR2 YYEEEE come from the germline V gene. The CDR3 coding sequence is TGTGCCAGCAGCTCGAACCCGACGCGGGCGCCGCAGTATTTT. Translation: CASSSNPTRAPQYF.

The chain combines TRBV7-2 with TRBJ1-5; tentative D call: TRBD1 (6 bases). Germline lookup yields CDR1 SGHTA and CDR2 FQGNSA. The V gene lost 5 bases and the J gene lost 8 bases, with 13 bases spanning the gap. This CDR3 is 13 amino acids long. DNA for the CDR3: TGTGCCAGCAGCCCTGGGGGCGCTAAGCCCCAGCATTTT. The encoded protein is CASSPGGAKPQHF.

In this sample, this clone turned up a few times. The rearrangement joins TRBV15 to TRBJ2-5, with unresolved D. Germline CDR1 is LNHNV and CDR2 is YYDKDF (reference sequence). This CDR3 spans 12 amino acids. Trimming left V 11 bases short and J 0 bases short, with 10 bases between. CDR3 nucleotide sequence: TGTGCCGGAATCGGAGACCAAGAGACCCAGTACTTC. It codes for CAGIGDQETQYF.

DNA of the CDR3: TGTGCCAGCAGCCCTCAAGCCCAGGGGGCTAGGGTGAACACTGAAGCTTTCTTT. This codes for CASSPQAQGARVNTEAFF. This chain uses TRBV9 with TRBJ1-1; TRBD1 matches 8 bases. Germline V gene sequence: CDR1 SGDLS, CDR2 YYNGEE. Trimming cost V 4 bases and J 0 bases; bases outside gene matches: 14. The CDR3 length is 18 residues.